A single sample is the source of the 32 T cell receptor beta chains below, sequenced in a study of shared T cell receptors in the human thymus. Sequenced by immunoSEQ multiplex PCR; TCRdb stores in-frame clones only, minus some. There are roughly 410,000 clones in the sample; over 90% occur only once, and approximately 0.02% lies in the top ten. Sequencing was performed on thymocytes. Receptor source: a human donor.

The CDR3 region is CASSFYLRVTGELFF. CDR3 DNA sequence: TGTGCCAGCAGCTTCTACCTTAGAGTGACCGGGGAGCTGTTTTTT. J is TRBJ2-2 and V is TRBV7-9; D not certain. Germline values: CDR1 SEHNR, CDR2 FQNEAQ (reference sequence). The CDR3 length is 15 residues. V lost 3 bases to trimming and J lost 5 bases, with 13 bases between them.

J is TRBJ1-2 and V is TRBV2, with D hard to call. Trimming pared 7 bases from V and 4 bases from J, leaving 10 bases between. This CDR3 contains 12 residues. Looked up from germline, CDR1 is SNHLY and CDR2 is FYNNEI. The CDR3 bases are TGTGCCAGCACTCCAACGCCCTATGGCTACACCTTC. Encoded protein: CASTPTPYGYTF.

This clone was found a few times. The rearrangement uses TRBV28 and TRBJ2-1; 7 positions match TRBD2. J was trimmed by 4 bases and V by 3 bases; bases with no gene match: 12. The CDR3 runs to 17 residues. CDR1 MDHEN and CDR2 SYDVKM come from the germline V gene. CDR3 sequence: CASSLGGVPKGYNEQFF. The CDR3 DNA follows: TGTGCCAGCAGTTTGGGGGGGGTCCCCAAGGGATACAATGAGCAGTTCTTC.

V usage is TRBV18 and J usage is TRBJ2-1; D unclear. This CDR3 is built from 18 residues. The germline V and J ends were trimmed by 1 base and 2 bases, with 18 bases remaining between them. Germline loops: CDR1 KGHSH, CDR2 LQKENI. CDR3 amino acids: CASSPHPRPPITYNEQFF. CDR3 DNA: TGTGCCAGCTCACCACACCCGCGTCCCCCAATAACCTACAATGAGCAGTTCTTC. The whole variable domain, filled in from reference TRBV18 and TRBJ2-1, reads NAGVMQNPRHLVRRRGQEARLRCSPMKGHSHVYWYRQLPEEGLKFMVYLQKENIIDESGMPKERFSAEFPKEGPSILRIQQVVRGDSAAYFCASSPHPRPPITYNEQFFGPGTRLTVL.

The gene calls are TRBV5-1 and TRBJ2-2, with 8 bases fitting TRBD1. The CDR3 loop spans 17 amino acids. J was trimmed by 4 bases and V by 4 bases; bases with no gene match: 12. Germline assignment: CDR1 SGHRS and CDR2 YFSETQ. Written as DNA, the CDR3 is TGCGCCAGCAGCCTGAATGCCAGGGGGCTGCGCACCGGGGAGCTGTTTTTT. As protein: CASSLNARGLRTGELFF. The full variable domain, its missing parts supplied by reference TRBV5-1 and TRBJ2-2, is KAGVTQTPRYLIKTRGQQVTLSCSPISGHRSVSWYQQTPGQGLQFLFEYFSETQRNKGNFPGRFSGRQFSNSRSEMNVSTLELGDSALYLCASSLNARGLRTGELFFGEGSRLTVL.

The chain combines TRBV10-3 with TRBJ2-7; weak D call: TRBD2 (6 bases). The V end was cut by 4 bases, the J end by 2 bases, with 15 bases between. The length of the CDR3 is 15 residues. Per the germline V gene, CDR1 is ENHRY and CDR2 is SYGVKD. This CDR3 is CAISAEWEAAYEQYF. The CDR3 bases are TGTGCCATCAGTGCCGAGTGGGAGGCCGCCTACGAGCAGTACTTC.

V usage is TRBV7-8 and J usage is TRBJ2-1, with a weak D call TRBD2 (5 bases). The CDR3 is 16 residues long. Germline CDR1 SGHVS, CDR2 FQNEAQ. Trimming took off 2 bases at V and 4 bases at J, with 15 bases between the two ends. CDR3 DNA sequence: TGTGCCAGCAGCTTATTCGGTCGAGCGGAGTACAATGAGCAGTTCTTC. Translated: CASSLFGRAEYNEQFF. Complete variable domain (other parts from reference TRBV7-8 and TRBJ2-1): GAGVSQSPRYKVAKRGQDVALRCDPISGHVSLFWYQQALGQGPEFLTYFQNEAQLDKSGLPSDRFFAERPEGSVSTLKIQRTQQEDSAVYLCASSLFGRAEYNEQFFGPGTRLTVL.

The gene calls are TRBV2 and TRBJ1-1; D is perhaps TRBD1 (5 bases). V was cut by 9 bases and J by 8 bases, with 10 bases left in between. Germline assignment: CDR1 SNHLY and CDR2 FYNNEI. The CDR3 totals 10 residues. The CDR3 sequence is CASGGVEAFF. The CDR3 DNA is TGTGCCAGTGGGGGAGTAGAAGCTTTCTTT.

The rearrangement uses TRBV27 and TRBJ2-3, with 10 bases fitting TRBD2. The CDR3 totals 19 residues. The germline V gene has CDR1 MNHEY and CDR2 SMNVEV (reference sequence). V was clipped by 2 bases and J by 2 bases; unmatched bases: 13. The CDR3 protein is CASSLKREGLRTYTDTQYF. DNA of the CDR3: TGTGCCAGCAGTTTAAAGCGGGAGGGCCTTCGGACCTACACAGATACGCAGTATTTT.

This sequence joins TRBV2 and TRBJ2-5, with 9 bases lining up with TRBD2. This CDR3 spans 13 amino acids. CDR1 SNHLY and CDR2 FYNNEI come from the germline V gene. Germline trimming cut 6 bases from V and 4 bases from J; bases unmatched to any gene: 3. The CDR3 loop is CASRELAGETQYF. CDR3 bases: TGTGCCAGCAGGGAACTAGCGGGAGAGACCCAGTACTTC.

The chain joins TRBV11-2 to TRBJ2-3, with TRBD1 as a possible D gene (6 bases). Germline V gives CDR1 SGHAT, CDR2 FQNNGV. The germline V and J ends were trimmed by 0 bases and 2 bases, with 21 bases remaining between them. This CDR3 is 19 amino acids long. CDR3 amino acids: CASSLDRTARVTLTDTQYF. The CDR3 DNA follows: TGTGCCAGCAGCTTAGATCGGACAGCCCGTGTTACCCTCACAGATACGCAGTATTTT.

This clone was observed once. The chain combines TRBV6-4 with TRBJ2-1; TRBD2 agrees at 11 bases. The germline gives CDR1 MRHNA, CDR2 SNTAGT. The CDR3 length is 15 residues. J lost 4 bases, V lost 5 bases, and 4 bases had no gene match. CDR3 amino acids: CASSPSGRIYNEQFF. As DNA, the CDR3 is TGTGCCAGCAGTCCTAGCGGGAGGATATACAATGAGCAGTTCTTC.

V gene TRBV19 combines with J gene TRBJ2-3, with 10 bases lining up with TRBD2. The CDR3 contains 19 residues. V was pared by 7 bases and J by 2 bases, with 18 bases of the junction left unmatched. Germline CDR1 is LNHDA and CDR2 is SQIVND (reference sequence). CDR3 DNA sequence: TGTGCCAGTACCATACGACGGAACCCGGGACTAGCGTACACAGATACGCAGTATTTT. Amino acids: CASTIRRNPGLAYTDTQYF.

The chain employs TRBV27 and TRBJ2-1, with TRBD1 matching 7 bases. The junction had 5 bases not matched to a gene; V was cut back by 1 base and J by 2 bases. The CDR3 is made up of 16 amino acids. CDR1 and CDR2 (germline): MNHEY, SMNVEV (reference sequence). The CDR3, as DNA: TGTGCCAGCAGTTTATTTAACAGGGGACCCTACAATGAGCAGTTCTTC. Protein: CASSLFNRGPYNEQFF.

The rearrangement uses TRBV27 and TRBJ2-1; 9 nucleotides align to TRBD2. V was pared by 4 bases and J by 5 bases, with 9 bases of the junction left unmatched. CDR3 length: 16 amino acids. Germline CDR1 MNHEY, CDR2 SMNVEV (reference sequence). The chain's CDR3 is CASSYSEREVHNEQFF. In DNA, the CDR3 is TGTGCCAGCAGTTACTCGGAGCGGGAGGTGCACAATGAGCAGTTCTTC.

This rearrangement joins TRBV28 to TRBJ2-7; D might be TRBD1 or TRBD2, each matching 5 bases. The CDR3 length is 15 residues. CDR1 and CDR2 from the germline V gene are MDHEN and SYDVKM. V lost 8 bases and J 3 bases, leaving 20 bases between the germline ends. CDR3 sequence: CASLIGTDSNYEQYF. The CDR3 DNA follows: TGTGCCAGCCTGATAGGGACCGATTCGAACTACGAGCAGTACTTC.

The chain is built from TRBV5-4 and TRBJ2-4; 8 nucleotides match TRBD1. CDR3 length equals 17 residues. The ends lost 2 bases at V and 4 bases at J; junction bases unmatched: 11. The germline V gene has CDR1 SGHNT and CDR2 YYREEE (reference sequence). CDR3 in amino acids: CASSLSGAGGIKNIQYF. CDR3 bases: TGTGCCAGCAGCTTATCAGGAGCAGGGGGCATAAAAAACATTCAGTACTTC.

The rearrangement links TRBV6-1 to TRBJ1-4; the D gene is possibly TRBD1 (5 bases). There are 19 residues in the CDR3. V lost 4 bases, J lost 5 bases, and 26 bases lay in between. The germline gives CDR1 MNHNS, CDR2 SASEGT. The CDR3 here is CASSAFLNPIRDSNEKLFF. CDR3 nucleotide sequence: TGTGCCAGCAGTGCTTTTCTCAATCCGATCCGGGACTCCAATGAAAAACTGTTTTTT.

The chain employs TRBV11-3 and TRBJ2-7, with D perhaps being TRBD1 or TRBD2 (5 bases each). The V end lost 0 bases, the J end lost 5 bases, and 14 bases lay between the germline ends. Germline-derived CDR1 and CDR2 are SGHNT and YENEEA. The CDR3 extends over 15 amino acids. The CDR3 DNA is TGTGCCAGCAGCTTAGATTTCATGAGGGACCACGAGCAGTACTTC. It codes for CASSLDFMRDHEQYF.

The J gene is TRBJ2-3, the V gene TRBV29-1; D assignment may be TRBD1 or TRBD2 (6 bases each). The CDR3 covers 13 residues. V lost 7 bases and J 5 bases, leaving 16 bases between the germline ends. Looked up from germline, CDR1 is SQVTM and CDR2 is ANQGSEA. The CDR3 DNA reads as TGCAGCGCCGGGGGCGAGGTTGGAGATACGCAGTATTTT. This gives the protein CSAGGEVGDTQYF.

This clone was picked up a small number of times. The gene calls are TRBV4-1 and TRBJ2-1; 8 bases are shared with TRBD2. CDR3 length: 18 residues. Germline V gene data show CDR1 as MGHRA and CDR2 as YSYEKL. Trimming took 1 base from V and 6 from J; bases not matched to a gene: 14. This chain's CDR3 is CASSQGSDRTSLCNEQFF. Written as DNA, the CDR3 is TGCGCCAGCAGCCAAGGAAGTGATCGGACTAGCCTCTGCAATGAGCAGTTCTTC.

This chain connects TRBV18 to TRBJ2-7; D not resolved. Germline CDR1 and CDR2: KGHSH and LQKENI. Trimming left V 3 bases short and J 2 bases short, with 11 bases between. The CDR3 spans 14 residues. The CDR3 nucleotides read TGTGCCAGCTCACCGGAGTGTAGCCCCTACGAGCAGTACTTC. Its protein product is CASSPECSPYEQYF.

This clone was counted once. The CDR3 DNA reads TGTGCCAGCTGGGAACGGGAGAGGTCAGATACGCAGTATTTT. Amino acids: CASWERERSDTQYF. V is TRBV6-1 and J is TRBJ2-3; a weak D match, TRBD2 (6 bases). The V end lost 8 bases, the J end lost 4 bases, and 16 bases lay between the germline ends. Germline CDR1 and CDR2: MNHNS and SASEGT. The CDR3 has 14 residues.

V is TRBV6-5 and J is TRBJ2-1; the D gene could be TRBD1 or TRBD2 (5 bases each). The V end was cut by 3 bases, the J end by 8 bases, with 14 bases between. The CDR3 spans 14 residues. The V gene's germline CDR1 is MNHEY and CDR2 SVGAGI. The CDR3 coding sequence is TGTGCCAGCAGTTATTTACCTAGAGGGGATGAGCAGTTCTTC. Translating gives CASSYLPRGDEQFF.

This chain connects TRBV4-1 to TRBJ2-3; TRBD2 agrees at 11 bases. Per germline, CDR1 MGHRA and CDR2 YSYEKL. The CDR3 is 21 residues long. V lost 2 bases and J lost 3; bases outside the gene matches: 19. Written as DNA, the CDR3 is TGCGCCAGCAGCCAACCGGGGCAGGGGGCACGACTAGCGGGAAGGACAGATACGCAGTATTTT. Its translation is CASSQPGQGARLAGRTDTQYF.

V and J are TRBV28 and TRBJ2-7; weak D call: TRBD1 (6 bases). V was pared by 7 bases and J by 3 bases, with 16 bases between. This CDR3 is 14 amino acids long. From germline, CDR1 is MDHEN and CDR2 SYDVKM. For the CDR3, the DNA is TGTGCCAGCACTATGGCTCCGACAGGCTACGAGCAGTACTTC. It translates to CASTMAPTGYEQYF.

The V and J genes are TRBV10-3 and TRBJ2-3; TRBD1 aligns across 9 bases. The ends lost 10 bases at V and 1 base at J; junction bases unmatched: 9. Germline V CDR1 and CDR2: ENHRY, SYGVKD. This CDR3 is built from 15 residues. CDR3 sequence (DNA): TGTGCCACCGATTTCCGGGACAGGGGCACAGATACGCAGTATTTT. This gives the protein CATDFRDRGTDTQYF.

This rearrangement joins TRBV10-3 to TRBJ2-2, with D tentatively TRBD1 or TRBD2 (6 bases each). CDR1 and CDR2 from the germline V gene are ENHRY and SYGVKD. CDR3 length: 15 amino acids. The ends were cut back, 3 bases at V and 6 bases at J, with 14 bases in the middle. The CDR3 region is CAISEGGTEAGELFF. The CDR3 nucleotides are TGTGCCATCAGTGAAGGGGGGACTGAGGCCGGGGAGCTGTTTTTT.

The genes are TRBV6-1 and TRBJ2-7, with TRBD2 matching 7 bases. With V trimmed by 4 bases and J by 0 bases, 6 bases remained unmatched. The V gene's germline CDR1 is MNHNS and CDR2 SASEGT. This CDR3 is 15 amino acids long. CDR3 in DNA: TGTGCCAGCAGTGCGCAGGGAGGGTTCTCCTACGAGCAGTACTTC. This encodes CASSAQGGFSYEQYF.

A single count supports this clone. This chain connects TRBV5-8 to TRBJ2-7, with unresolved D. This CDR3 has 16 amino acids. The germline V gene encodes CDR1 SGHTS and CDR2 YDEGEE. Trimming stripped 5 bases from V and 8 bases from J, with 26 bases between. CDR3 nucleotide sequence: TGTGCCAGCAGACCCCACCAACCCTCCCCCCCGTGTCAGCAGTACTTC. Its translation is CASRPHQPSPPCQQYF.

The V and J genes are TRBV18 and TRBJ1-1; D gene unclear. Germline lookup yields CDR1 KGHSH and CDR2 LQKENI. This CDR3 has 14 amino acids. Trimming took off 3 bases at V and 3 bases at J, with 11 bases between the two ends. The CDR3 DNA sequence: TGTGCCAGCTCACCCGGGAGAATGGACACTGAAGCTTTCTTT. Translating it yields CASSPGRMDTEAFF.

V is TRBV29-1 and J is TRBJ2-1; 7 nucleotides agree with TRBD2. V shed 5 bases and J 0 bases; nucleotides not matched to a gene: 10. The CDR3 extends over 16 amino acids. The germline V gene has CDR1 SQVTM and CDR2 ANQGSEA. DNA of the CDR3: TGCAGCGTTAGCGGGGAGTATTCGAGCTCCTACAATGAGCAGTTCTTC. It specifies CSVSGEYSSSYNEQFF.